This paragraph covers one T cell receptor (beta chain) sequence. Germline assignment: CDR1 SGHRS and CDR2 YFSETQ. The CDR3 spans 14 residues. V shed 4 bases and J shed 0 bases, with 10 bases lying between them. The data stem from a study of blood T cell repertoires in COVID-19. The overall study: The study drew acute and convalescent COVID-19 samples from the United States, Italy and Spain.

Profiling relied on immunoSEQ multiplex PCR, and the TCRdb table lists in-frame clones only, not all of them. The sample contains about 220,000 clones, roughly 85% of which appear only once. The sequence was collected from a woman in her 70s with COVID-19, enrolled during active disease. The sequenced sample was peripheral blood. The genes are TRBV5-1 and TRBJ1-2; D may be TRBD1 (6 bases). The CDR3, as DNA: TGCGCCAGCAGCGCGGACAGTTCTAACTATGGCTACACCTTC. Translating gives CASSADSSNYGYTF.